This T cell receptor beta chain was sequenced for a study of memory CD4+ T cells and cytomegalovirus serostatus. Study results and caveats: Each of 67 CMV-associated TCRbeta sequences occurred in one to five individuals.

As for this clone: Its antigen is as yet unknown.

Germline-derived CDR1 and CDR2 are MNHEY and SVGAGI. V shed 5 bases and J shed 7 bases, with 12 bases lying between them. The CDR3 runs 13 residues. Measured with immunoSEQ multiplex PCR; TCRdb has only the in-frame clones, and not every one. The sample has under 35,000 clones; 70% to 80% are singletons. Single viable CD3+CD4+CD8-CD45RO+ cells were sorted as the memory CD4+ T cells. Serostatus was set by detecting CMV pp150, pp28, p38, p52 IgG. Sequenced material: memory CD4+ T cells from blood. This TCR derives from an adult in good health and CMV-seronegative. The chain has TRBV6-5 and TRBJ1-5, with no clear D. The CDR3 DNA reads TGTGCCAGCAGTGGGGAGCAAGAACAGCCCCAGCATTTT. Protein: CASSGEQEQPQHF.